This T cell receptor beta chain was identified in a study of immune reconstitution after stem cell transplant in scleroderma (dated by TCRdb to the late 2010s). Compared with the rest of its sample, this clonotype is medium-sized (0.01 to 0.1%). What this receptor recognizes is not known. Base qualities are missing; no much larger clone stands one base away. The library was built by means of RT-PCR. TCRdb names Illumina MiSeq as the instrument used. TCRdb cleaned the public reads at Q25 with fastp, built clones with MiXCR and kept in-frame beta chains. CDR3 protein duplicates are merged, each entry listing the most common genes and DNA. The sample includes about 2,800 distinct CDR3 sequences, with 3.6% observed a single time. 2.5% to 3.5% of the sample belongs to the ten largest clones. V gives up 4 bases and J gives up 3 bases, and the segment between their germline ends measures 5 bases. CDR1 and CDR2 are drawn from the germline V gene: SGHRS, YFSETQ. From cysteine to phenylalanine, the CDR3 is 13 amino acids long. The kept DNA is CDR3 alone, 39 bases in frame from the first base.

The chain uses TRBV5-1 and TRBJ1-6; no D gene call is confident. The sample was collected before or after autologous hematopoietic stem cell transplantation (not recorded which). The sequence came from a human donor with systemic sclerosis. The DNA reads as follows: TGCGCCAGCAGCACCGACTATAATTCACCCCTCCACTTT. It translates as CASSTDYNSPLHF.